The rows below give T cell receptor beta chains drawn from one sample of a study of T cell responses to AZD1222 COVID-19 vaccine. TCRdb's copy holds only in-frame clones and misses some; the assay was immunoSEQ multiplex PCR. The table lists 100,000 to 150,000 clones, about nine tenths of them singletons. This specimen was peripheral blood, taken on day 0 of AZD1222 vaccination. These receptors were collected from an adult in good health. The CDR3 runs from the conserved cysteine through the conserved F or W. D genes are given only for firm matches. The size of a clone is reported for some rows only, either as once, few or many, or as a class for expanded clones.

d_gene: -
v_gene: TRBV6-1
abundance: few
j_gene: TRBJ2-7
CDR3nt: TGTGCCAGCAGTGAATTCTACGAGCAGTACTTC
CDR3aa: CASSEFYEQYF

d_gene: TRBD1
v_gene: TRBV4-2
abundance: -
j_gene: TRBJ1-1
CDR3nt: TGTGCCAGCAGCACGGACAGGCAGAACACTGAAGCTTTCTTT
CDR3aa: CASSTDRQNTEAFF

d_gene: TRBD2
v_gene: TRBV9
abundance: -
j_gene: TRBJ2-3
CDR3nt: TGTGCCAGCAGCGTAGGCCCCTTCGTTCTAGCGGGAGGGGAAGATACGCAGTATTTT
CDR3aa: CASSVGPFVLAGGEDTQYF

d_gene: TRBD2
v_gene: TRBV5-1
abundance: -
j_gene: TRBJ2-5
CDR3nt: TGCGCCAGCAGCTTGGAGCCTAGCGGGGTGAGGCAAGAGACCCAGTACTTC
CDR3aa: CASSLEPSGVRQETQYF

d_gene: -
v_gene: TRBV5-1
abundance: few
j_gene: TRBJ2-7
CDR3nt: TGCGCCAGCAGCTTCGGCGGGCTCTCCTACGAGCAGTACTTC
CDR3aa: CASSFGGLSYEQYF

d_gene: -
v_gene: TRBV5-1
abundance: -
j_gene: TRBJ1-1
CDR3nt: TGCGCCAGCAGCTTGGATACGGGGGGTCCGGGAGCTTTCTTT
CDR3aa: CASSLDTGGPGAFF

d_gene: -
v_gene: TRBV3-1/TRBV3-2
abundance: few
j_gene: TRBJ2-7
CDR3nt: TGTGCCAGCAGCCAAGGCGCGAGGAACGAGCAGTACTTC
CDR3aa: CASSQGARNEQYF

d_gene: TRBD1
v_gene: TRBV10-3
abundance: few
j_gene: TRBJ1-6
CDR3nt: TGTGCCATCAGTGAGTCCGACAGGGGGAATTCACCCCTCCACTTT
CDR3aa: CAISESDRGNSPLHF

d_gene: -
v_gene: TRBV6-5
abundance: -
j_gene: TRBJ2-7
CDR3nt: TGTGCCAGCAGTTATCCCGGGACCCAGACCGGCGAGCAGTACTTC
CDR3aa: CASSYPGTQTGEQYF

d_gene: TRBD1
v_gene: TRBV7-6
abundance: few
j_gene: TRBJ1-3
CDR3nt: TGTGCCAGCAGCCGGGGACAGGGGCCAGGAAACACCATATATTTT
CDR3aa: CASSRGQGPGNTIYF

d_gene: TRBD1
v_gene: TRBV5-1
abundance: -
j_gene: TRBJ2-7
CDR3nt: TGCGCCAGCAGCTATTCGTCCGGACAGGGCGCCAACGAGCAGTACTTC
CDR3aa: CASSYSSGQGANEQYF

d_gene: TRBD2
v_gene: TRBV9
abundance: -
j_gene: TRBJ2-1
CDR3nt: TGTGCCAGCAGCGCCTCTAGCGGGGGCGATGAGCAGTTCTTC
CDR3aa: CASSASSGGDEQFF

d_gene: -
v_gene: TRBV24-1
abundance: -
j_gene: TRBJ1-5
CDR3nt: TGTGCCACCAGTGACCCTTCAGGGCACGGCAATCAGCCCCAGCATTTT
CDR3aa: CATSDPSGHGNQPQHF

d_gene: TRBD2
v_gene: TRBV2
abundance: -
j_gene: TRBJ2-1
CDR3nt: TGTGCCAGGGCACCCGAGGAGGGAGGGCCATATGAGCAGTTCTTC
CDR3aa: CARAPEEGGPYEQFF

d_gene: -
v_gene: TRBV30
abundance: many
j_gene: TRBJ1-4
CDR3nt: TGTGCCTCCCCCTTCTCCGACGGGGCAAAACTGTTTTTT
CDR3aa: CASPFSDGAKLFF

d_gene: -
v_gene: TRBV21-1
abundance: -
j_gene: TRBJ2-7
CDR3nt: TGTGCCAGCAGCAGTTTCCGATGGGACCGGGTTGAGGGGGAGCAGTACTTC
CDR3aa: CASSSFRWDRVEGEQYF

d_gene: -
v_gene: TRBV2
abundance: once
j_gene: TRBJ2-7
CDR3nt: TGTGCCGGATCCTCTTGGCTATCGGGCAGCGAGCAGTACTTC
CDR3aa: CAGSSWLSGSEQYF

d_gene: TRBD1
v_gene: TRBV4-1
abundance: -
j_gene: TRBJ2-7
CDR3nt: TGCGCCAGCAGCCAAAGTATTTTTCGGGGACAGGCCTACGAGCAGTACTTC
CDR3aa: CASSQSIFRGQAYEQYF

d_gene: -
v_gene: TRBV19
abundance: -
j_gene: TRBJ1-1
CDR3nt: TGTGCCAGTAGTCTACGACCGAGTGCACCAGTGGGCACTGAAGCTTTCTTT
CDR3aa: CASSLRPSAPVGTEAFF

d_gene: -
v_gene: TRBV6-2/TRBV6-3
abundance: once
j_gene: TRBJ2-5
CDR3nt: TGTGCCAGCAGTTACTCGGGTGAGACCCAGTACTTC
CDR3aa: CASSYSGETQYF

d_gene: -
v_gene: TRBV19
abundance: -
j_gene: TRBJ2-2
CDR3nt: TGTGCCAGTAGGGGCGCTATGGGAGCTTTGAGTACCGGGGAGCTGTTTTTT
CDR3aa: CASRGAMGALSTGELFF

d_gene: -
v_gene: TRBV28
abundance: -
j_gene: TRBJ1-4
CDR3nt: TGTGCCAGCAGATCGGGGCAGAATGAAAAACTGTTTTTT
CDR3aa: CASRSGQNEKLFF

d_gene: -
v_gene: TRBV3-1/TRBV3-2
abundance: -
j_gene: TRBJ2-7
CDR3nt: TGTGCCAGCAGCCATTCGGGGGCCGGATCCTACGAGCAGTACTTC
CDR3aa: CASSHSGAGSYEQYF

d_gene: -
v_gene: TRBV7-2
abundance: -
j_gene: TRBJ1-1
CDR3nt: TGTGCCAGCAGCTCCGGGAGCGGCAGGACAGCTTTCTTT
CDR3aa: CASSSGSGRTAFF

d_gene: TRBD1
v_gene: TRBV5-8
abundance: -
j_gene: TRBJ2-3
CDR3nt: TGTGCCAGCAGCCAGGGGACAGGGCCTACACCCACAGATACGCAGTATTTT
CDR3aa: CASSQGTGPTPTDTQYF

d_gene: TRBD2
v_gene: TRBV20-1
abundance: -
j_gene: TRBJ2-5
CDR3nt: TGCAGTGCTAGGAGCGGGGTAAGGGAATACTTC
CDR3aa: CSARSGVREYF

d_gene: TRBD1
v_gene: TRBV7-9
abundance: -
j_gene: TRBJ1-2
CDR3nt: TGTGCCAGCAGCACAGCGGGACAGGGGTCTAACTATGGCTACACCTTC
CDR3aa: CASSTAGQGSNYGYTF

d_gene: -
v_gene: TRBV6-5
abundance: once
j_gene: TRBJ1-5
CDR3nt: TGTGCCAGCAGCCATTCCCCGGGGAATCAGCCCCAGCATTTT
CDR3aa: CASSHSPGNQPQHF

d_gene: TRBD1
v_gene: TRBV28
abundance: -
j_gene: TRBJ1-5
CDR3nt: TGTGCCAGCCGCTTCTCCGACAGGGACAATCAGCCCCAGCATTTT
CDR3aa: CASRFSDRDNQPQHF

d_gene: -
v_gene: TRBV29-1
abundance: -
j_gene: TRBJ2-3
CDR3nt: TGCAGCGTCGTACAGGGTTCGACAGATACGCAGTATTTT
CDR3aa: CSVVQGSTDTQYF

d_gene: TRBD2
v_gene: TRBV4-2
abundance: -
j_gene: TRBJ2-1
CDR3nt: TGTGCCAGCAGCCAAGATGAGGCGGGAGGCTCCTACAATGAGCAGTTCTTC
CDR3aa: CASSQDEAGGSYNEQFF

d_gene: -
v_gene: TRBV21-1
abundance: -
j_gene: TRBJ1-4
CDR3nt: TGTGCCAGCAGCAAAATTAGGGTTCGGGAAAAACTGTTTTTT
CDR3aa: CASSKIRVREKLFF

d_gene: -
v_gene: TRBV6-5
abundance: -
j_gene: TRBJ2-1
CDR3nt: TGTGCCAGCACCCCAGGGACTCTTAATGAGCAGTTCTTC
CDR3aa: CASTPGTLNEQFF

d_gene: TRBD1
v_gene: TRBV5-4
abundance: -
j_gene: TRBJ2-1
CDR3nt: TGTGCCAGCAGCCCCGGGACAGGGAACAATGAGCAGTTCTTC
CDR3aa: CASSPGTGNNEQFF

d_gene: TRBD1
v_gene: TRBV10-1
abundance: -
j_gene: TRBJ1-5
CDR3nt: TGCGCCAGCAGTGGGAGTCAGGGGGGTGCGCCCCAGCATTTT
CDR3aa: CASSGSQGGAPQHF

d_gene: TRBD1
v_gene: TRBV18
abundance: -
j_gene: TRBJ1-2
CDR3nt: TGTGCCAGCTCACCCTCTATGCCGGGACAGGGGGGTTCCTATGGCTACACCTTC
CDR3aa: CASSPSMPGQGGSYGYTF

d_gene: -
v_gene: TRBV2
abundance: -
j_gene: TRBJ1-5
CDR3nt: TGTGCCAGCAGTGGACGGGGGCTAGGGCCCCAGCATTTT
CDR3aa: CASSGRGLGPQHF

d_gene: -
v_gene: TRBV19
abundance: -
j_gene: TRBJ2-1
CDR3nt: TGTGCCAGTAGTATAACCCTAGTTGGGGGGAATGAGCAGTTCTTC
CDR3aa: CASSITLVGGNEQFF

d_gene: TRBD1
v_gene: TRBV6-5
abundance: -
j_gene: TRBJ2-7
CDR3nt: TGTGCCAGCAGTTACTTTCGGGACAGGGGCGACGAGCAGTACTTC
CDR3aa: CASSYFRDRGDEQYF

d_gene: TRBD2
v_gene: TRBV18
abundance: -
j_gene: TRBJ2-7
CDR3nt: TGTGCCAGCTCACCGGGTAGCGGGGGCACCTACGAGCAGTACTTC
CDR3aa: CASSPGSGGTYEQYF

d_gene: -
v_gene: TRBV19
abundance: -
j_gene: TRBJ2-3
CDR3nt: TGTGCCAGTAGCCCGACTTCTAGCACAGATACGCAGTATTTT
CDR3aa: CASSPTSSTDTQYF

d_gene: -
v_gene: TRBV30
abundance: -
j_gene: TRBJ1-5
CDR3nt: TGTGCCTGGAGTAACGCCCCGAATCAGCCCCAGCATTTT
CDR3aa: CAWSNAPNQPQHF

d_gene: -
v_gene: TRBV6-5
abundance: -
j_gene: TRBJ1-1
CDR3nt: TGTGCCAGCAGTTTTACCGGCGGGGACTTTAACACTGAAGCTTTCTTT
CDR3aa: CASSFTGGDFNTEAFF

d_gene: TRBD1
v_gene: TRBV30
abundance: few
j_gene: TRBJ1-5
CDR3nt: TGTGCCTGGATTGGACAGGGAGGTCAGCCCCAGCATTTT
CDR3aa: CAWIGQGGQPQHF

d_gene: TRBD1
v_gene: TRBV6-1
abundance: -
j_gene: TRBJ2-7
CDR3nt: TGTGCCAGCAGTGAACCGGGACAGGGGGTTAACGAGCAGTACTTC
CDR3aa: CASSEPGQGVNEQYF

d_gene: TRBD2
v_gene: TRBV19
abundance: -
j_gene: TRBJ2-1
CDR3nt: TGTGCCAGTAGTCCAATAGGGGGGGGAGGTAGCGGGAGCGGCGATGAGCAGTTCTTC
CDR3aa: CASSPIGGGGSGSGDEQFF